These 5 T cell receptor beta chains were all obtained from the same sample, sequenced in a study of PD-1 blockade in classical Hodgkin lymphoma. Using immunoSEQ multiplex PCR, the repertoire was profiled, and TCRdb retains in-frame clones only, with some absent. This table holds about 30,000 clones, about two thirds found once. All the patients suffered relapse after autologous stem cell transplantation, and brentuximab vedotin exposure differed. The material was peripheral blood mononuclear cells (PBMCs), obtained before the second cycle of nivolumab. The origin of the receptors is a human donor with classical Hodgkin lymphoma.

CDR3 bases: TGTGCCAGCAGACTTGCCTGGAACACTGAAGCTTTCTTT. Translation gives CASRLAWNTEAFF. The rearrangement uses TRBV7-3 and TRBJ1-1; D remains unclear. Germline V gene sequence: CDR1 SGHTA, CDR2 FQGTGA. CDR3 length: 13 residues. With 6 bases removed from V and 1 base from J, the gap between germline ends came to 9 bases. Supplemented by reference TRBV7-3 and TRBJ1-1, the full variable domain reads GAGVSQTPSNKVTEKGKYVELRCDPISGHTALYWYRQSLGQGPEFLIYFQGTGAADDSGLPNDRFFAVRPEGSVSTLKIQRTERGDSAVYLCASRLAWNTEAFFGQGTRLTVV.

The rearrangement joins TRBV5-1 to TRBJ1-4; 7 bases are a match to TRBD1. The trim removed 3 bases at V and 2 bases at J, leaving 4 bases unmatched. The CDR3 is 15 amino acids. Germline V gene lookup returns CDR1 SGHRS and CDR2 YFSETQ. DNA for the CDR3: TGCGCCAGCAGCTCAGGGGGGGCCACTAATGAAAAACTGTTTTTT. It specifies CASSSGGATNEKLFF. Full variable domain (missing parts from reference TRBV5-1 and TRBJ1-4): KAGVTQTPRYLIKTRGQQVTLSCSPISGHRSVSWYQQTPGQGLQFLFEYFSETQRNKGNFPGRFSGRQFSNSRSEMNVSTLELGDSALYLCASSSGGATNEKLFFGSGTQLSVL.

The V and J genes are TRBV19 and TRBJ2-3; TRBD1 might be the D (6 bases). Germline V CDR1 and CDR2: LNHDA, SQIVND (reference sequence). This CDR3 has 14 residues. Trimming shortened V by 3 bases and J by 2 bases, and 9 bases separated the two germline ends. In DNA form, the CDR3 reads TGTGCCAGTAGTATTAACAGGGCCACAGATACGCAGTATTTT. Its protein is CASSINRATDTQYF.

The J gene is TRBJ2-3, the V gene TRBV10-3; 13 bases agree with TRBD2. The CDR3 spans 17 residues. J was trimmed by 3 bases and V by 0 bases; bases with no gene match: 3. The germline V gene encodes CDR1 ENHRY and CDR2 SYGVKD. The CDR3 DNA sequence: TGTGCCATCAGTGAGTCGGTGGGACTAGCGGGGACAGATACGCAGTATTTT. Amino acid sequence: CAISESVGLAGTDTQYF.

J is TRBJ1-6 and V is TRBV7-8, with a tentative D call TRBD1 (5 bases). The CDR3 is 15 amino acids. Trimming left V 5 bases short and J 2 bases short, with 10 bases between. CDR1 is SGHVS, CDR2 FQNEAQ, per germline. This CDR3 reads CASSLGGAYNSPLHF. The CDR3 region has the DNA TGTGCCAGCAGCCTGGGAGGGGCCTATAATTCACCCCTCCACTTT. Filled out from reference TRBV7-8 and TRBJ1-6, the complete variable domain reads GAGVSQSPRYKVAKRGQDVALRCDPISGHVSLFWYQQALGQGPEFLTYFQNEAQLDKSGLPSDRFFAERPEGSVSTLKIQRTQQEDSAVYLCASSLGGAYNSPLHFGNGTRLTVT.